Given below is one TCR beta chain in context. Genomic DNA acted as the template from which TCR beta VDJ combination and CDR3 sequence profiling were carried out. TCRdb itself ran the reads through MiXCR, one entry per CDR3 protein. The sample yields fewer than 200,000 distinct CDR3 sequences, less than 50% seen once. With 3 bases clipped from V and 1 base from J, the junction kept 9 bases outside the gene matches. The V gene's germline CDR1 is SGHAT and CDR2 FQNNGV. The CDR3 has 16 amino acids. This sample was included in a study of CD8+CD57+ T cells in acquired aplastic anemia. Study at large: Isolated CD4+ and CD8+ cells, once sorted, yielded DNA averaging about 3.2 ug.

In patients chosen for sequencing, flow cytometry had shown CD8+CD57+ cell expansion. Each patient had severe acquired aplastic anemia. The sample comprised sorted CD4+, CD8+, or CD8+CD57+ T cells (not recorded which) from PBMCs. This sequence joins TRBV11-2 and TRBJ2-7; 7 bases line up with TRBD2. The TCR comes from a human donor with aplastic anemia. CDR3 amino acids: CASSFSGLYPSYEQYF. Written as DNA, the CDR3 is TGTGCCAGCAGCTTTAGCGGGCTCTACCCTTCCTACGAGCAGTACTTC.